This record concerns one T cell receptor beta chain sequence. This clonotype occurred a few times. Its antigen remains unidentified. Per-nucleotide qualities are absent, and no much larger clonotype sits a single base away. The CDR3 measures 15 amino acids from cysteine to phenylalanine. Just CDR3 DNA is preserved here, 45 bases in frame from base 1. For CDR1 and CDR2, the germline V gene (reference sequence) lists SEHNR and FQNEAQ. The study deep-sequenced TCR repertoires of sorted CD4+ and CD8+ blood T cells from severe aplastic anemia patients and healthy subjects. Ficoll-Paque density gradient centrifugation was used to isolate peripheral blood mononuclear cells. Before DNA extraction, CD4+ and CD8+ T cells were sorted with FACS or magnetic beads. This sample is drawn from a study of CD8+CD57+ T cells in acquired aplastic anemia (dated by TCRdb to 2017 to 2018). For the wider study: A mean of around 3.2 ug of DNA, ranging from about 0.19 to 30 ug, was extracted from sorted CD4+ and CD8+ cells.

Genomic DNA served as template for TCR beta VDJ combination and CDR3 sequence profiling. An Illumina HiSeq 2000 was the platform used for TCR repertoire sequencing. Regarding the original processing steps: Repertoires were assessed using TRBV/TRBJ rearrangement plots, CDR3 size and DJ length profiles, and Simpson's diversity index. The most abundant DNA sequence in the deep sequencing data was taken as the immunodominant clone. CDR3 amino acid sequences were checked for sharing across subjects and were also compared against the VDJdb database and published repertoires. The raw public data were reprocessed by TCRdb itself: fastp quality trimming at Q25, MiXCR clonotype calling, in-frame beta chains only. Rows are combined by CDR3 protein, so each entry shows the most common genes and DNA. Here the V and J calls rest on TCRdb's processing, not on the authors' analysis. Here the sample has about 190,000 distinct CDR3 sequences; less than 65% occur a single time. Roughly 50% of the sample is in the top ten clones.

The research as a whole found: Patients and healthy controls showed no significant difference in CD8+ Simpson's diversity (P=0.060). Roughly 30 CD8+ CDR3 sequences were shared between patients and controls but appeared highly expressed in patients and within their immunodominant clones.

The sample taken for sequencing was sorted CD4+, CD8+, or CD8+CD57+ T cells (not recorded which) from PBMCs. This chain joins TRBV7-9 to TRBJ2-5; TRBD2 matches 8 bases in the middle. The closer fit of TRBJ2-7 to the DNA end suggests the J call may be wrong. The sequence derives from a human donor with severe aplastic anemia or a healthy control (not recorded which). The CDR3 amino acid sequence is: CASSLLREGLYEQYF. The DNA sequence follows: TGTGCCAGCAGCTTATTACGGGAGGGATTGTACGAGCAGTACTTC.